These 17 T cell receptor beta chains were sequenced from one sample in a study of T cells after yellow fever vaccination. TCRdb re-called the 5' RACE reads through MiXCR, storing one row per CDR3 protein. The sample contains around 67,000 distinct CDR3 sequences, approximately 7% of which appear only once. Material: CD8+ T cells sorted from PBMCs, obtained 5 days after the first yellow fever vaccination. These receptors were collected from a man between 18 and 35 years old who received the YFV17D yellow fever vaccine.

As for this clonotype: An end of the junction differs from the germline gene, which may be a read error. In DNA, the CDR3 is TGTGCCACCAGTTCGGAGGGGGGGCCCTACAATGAGCAGTTCTTC. The encoded protein is CATSSEGGPYNEQFF. The chain is built from TRBV6-2 or TRBV6-3 and TRBJ2-1, with TRBD2 as a possible D gene (7 bases). Per the germline V gene, CDR1 is MNHEY and CDR2 is SVGEGT. This CDR3 has 15 residues.

This clonotype was seen ten or more times. The chain combines TRBV4-3 with TRBJ2-4; TRBD2 agrees at 8 bases. Germline V lookup: CDR1 LGHNA, CDR2 YSLEER. V dropped 2 bases and J dropped 4; count of bases not matched to a gene: 10. The CDR3 loop spans 17 amino acids. This chain's CDR3 is CASSQTDTGGRKNIQYF. The CDR3 bases are TGCGCCAGCAGCCAAACTGATACGGGGGGGCGAAAAAACATTCAGTACTTC.

This clonotype was observed a few times. The V gene is TRBV5-5, the J gene TRBJ2-7; perhaps D is TRBD1 or TRBD2 (5 bases each). The V and J ends lost 0 bases and 5 bases respectively, with 12 bases between them. CDR3 size: 14 residues. Germline CDR1 SGHKS, CDR2 YYEKEE (reference sequence). DNA for the CDR3: TGTGCCAGCAGCTTGGTAGAGGGGCTGGACGAGCAGTACGTC. It translates to CASSLVEGLDEQYV.

This clonotype was observed many times. J is TRBJ2-2 and V is TRBV27, with D possibly being TRBD1 or TRBD2 (5 bases each). Germline CDR1 MNHEY, CDR2 SMNVEV (reference sequence). The V end lost 6 bases, the J end lost 3 bases, and 11 bases lay between the germline ends. CDR3 length: 14 residues. CDR3 in amino acids: CASSRGGYTGELFF. CDR3 sequence (DNA): TGTGCCAGCAGCCGTGGGGGATACACCGGGGAGCTGTTTTTT.

This clonotype came up a few times. This chain connects TRBV12-3 or TRBV12-4 to TRBJ1-2; the D is unclear. V lost 3 bases to trimming and J lost 8 bases, with 10 bases between them. The CDR3 consists of 12 residues. Here the CDR3 DNA reads TGTGCCAGCAGTTTCGGCAATAGAGGCTACACCTTC. Translated: CASSFGNRGYTF.

This clonotype has only a few counts. The chain has TRBV18 and TRBJ2-5; D is perhaps TRBD2 (6 bases). CDR3 length equals 15 residues. CDR1 and CDR2 from the germline V gene are KGHSH and LQKENI. V lost 1 base and J 3 bases, leaving 12 bases between the germline ends. The CDR3 loop reads CASSPRFSGEETQYF. The CDR3 DNA is TGTGCCAGCTCACCACGGTTTAGCGGCGAAGAGACCCAGTACTTC.

This rearrangement joins TRBV7-9 to TRBJ2-5; tentatively, D is TRBD1 (5 bases). Germline V gene data show CDR1 as SEHNR and CDR2 as FQNEAQ (reference sequence). This CDR3 is built from 14 residues. The V end was cut by 1 base, the J end by 2 bases, with 8 bases between. CDR3 protein: CASSLDAGQETQYF. For the CDR3, the DNA is TGTGCCAGCAGCTTAGATGCAGGGCAAGAGACCCAGTACTTC. Full variable domain (outside the CDR3, taken from reference TRBV7-9 and TRBJ2-5): DTGVSQNPRHKITKRGQNVTFRCDPISEHNRLYWYRQTLGQGPEFLTYFQNEAQLEKSRLLSDRFSAERPKGSFSTLEIQRTEQGDSAMYLCASSLDAGQETQYFGPGTRLLVL.

This chain connects TRBV7-2 to TRBJ2-7, with a tentative D call TRBD1 (5 bases). This CDR3 spans 14 amino acids. Deletions cut 5 bases from V and 6 bases from J, with 17 bases between. Looked up from germline, CDR1 is SGHTA and CDR2 is FQGNSA. The CDR3 region has the DNA TGTGCCAGCAGCATGATCAGGGTGACCGGCGAGCAGTACTTC. This encodes CASSMIRVTGEQYF.

This clonotype was detected many times. This sequence joins TRBV27 and TRBJ1-1; D is ambiguous. The CDR3 consists of 14 residues. Germline V CDR1 and CDR2: MNHEY, SMNVEV (reference sequence). Trimming cost V 3 bases and J 1 base, with 9 bases left between them. In DNA form, the CDR3 reads TGTGCCAGCAGTTTCGCCGGTGCGAACACTGAAGCTTTCTTT. This codes for CASSFAGANTEAFF.

This clonotype has a count of ten or more. V gene TRBV7-8 combines with J gene TRBJ1-1; D ambiguous. The ends were cut back, 5 bases at V and 0 bases at J, with 13 bases in the middle. This CDR3 is built from 15 residues. Per the germline V gene, CDR1 is SGHVS and CDR2 is FQNEAQ. CDR3 DNA sequence: TGTGCCAGCAGCGCACGGTATTTGTTGAACACTGAAGCTTTCTTT. Protein product: CASSARYLLNTEAFF.

This clonotype was seen many times. The rearrangement links TRBV19 to TRBJ2-1; 10 bases map to TRBD1. J was trimmed by 6 bases and V by 7 bases; bases with no gene match: 12. The CDR3 extends over 16 amino acids. Germline V gives CDR1 LNHDA, CDR2 SQIVND (reference sequence). The DNA of the CDR3 is TGTGCCAGTAACCCGGGGGGGACAGGGGTCCCCAATGAGCAGTTCTTC. Its translation: CASNPGGTGVPNEQFF.

This clonotype was detected only a few times. The rearrangement uses TRBV27 and TRBJ2-7; D is perhaps TRBD2 (6 bases). The CDR3 runs to 14 residues. V was cut by 0 bases and J by 3 bases, with 9 bases left in between. Germline V gene lookup returns CDR1 MNHEY and CDR2 SMNVEV (reference sequence). Written as DNA, the CDR3 is TGTGCCAGCAGTTTATCGGGAGGACTCTACGAGCAGTACTTC. This codes for CASSLSGGLYEQYF.

V and J are TRBV27 and TRBJ2-7; D is ambiguous. Germline values: CDR1 MNHEY, CDR2 SMNVEV (reference sequence). Trimming shortened V by 5 bases and J by 4 bases, and 21 bases separated the two germline ends. This CDR3 has 16 amino acids. CDR3 loop: CASSAMGQPARYEQYV. In DNA form, the CDR3 reads TGTGCCAGCAGTGCAATGGGCCAGCCGGCCCGATACGAGCAGTACGTC.

This clonotype has ten or more counts. The J gene is TRBJ1-5, the V gene TRBV10-3; maybe TRBD1 (5 bases). Trimming removed 6 bases at V and 3 bases at J, with 15 bases between. The CDR3 consists of 15 residues. In germline, CDR1 is ENHRY, CDR2 SYGVKD. The CDR3 DNA reads as TGTGCCATCAGGGAAGGGGACGGATACAATCAGCCCCAGCATTTT. This encodes CAIREGDGYNQPQHF.

This clonotype was found many times. This chain joins TRBV4-1 and TRBJ1-1; D uncertain. Trimming left V 4 bases short and J 1 base short, with 10 bases between. CDR1 MGHRA and CDR2 YSYEKL come from the germline V gene. This CDR3 is built from 14 residues. CDR3 coding DNA: TGCGCCAGCAGCCTCCAGTTTTCGAACACTGAAGCTTTCTTT. It specifies CASSLQFSNTEAFF.

This clonotype was detected ten times or more. The chain carries TRBV5-5 and TRBJ2-2; D remains unclear. The CDR3 loop spans 15 amino acids. The germline CDR1 and CDR2 sequences are SGHKS and YYEKEE (reference sequence). Trimming took 4 bases from V and 3 from J, leaving 13 bases between them. The CDR3 spells CASSHVEQYTGELFF. The CDR3 DNA is TGTGCCAGCAGCCACGTAGAACAGTACACCGGGGAGCTGTTTTTT.

The chain recombines TRBV24-1 with TRBJ1-5; TRBD1 agrees at 8 bases. The CDR3 is 14 amino acids. The J segment lost 7 bases and the V segment lost 7 bases, leaving 8 bases of the junction unmatched. CDR1 is KGHDR, CDR2 SFDVKD, per germline. The CDR3 DNA is TGTGCCACCAGGAAGACAGGGGTATGGCAGCCCCAGCATTTT. Translating it yields CATRKTGVWQPQHF.